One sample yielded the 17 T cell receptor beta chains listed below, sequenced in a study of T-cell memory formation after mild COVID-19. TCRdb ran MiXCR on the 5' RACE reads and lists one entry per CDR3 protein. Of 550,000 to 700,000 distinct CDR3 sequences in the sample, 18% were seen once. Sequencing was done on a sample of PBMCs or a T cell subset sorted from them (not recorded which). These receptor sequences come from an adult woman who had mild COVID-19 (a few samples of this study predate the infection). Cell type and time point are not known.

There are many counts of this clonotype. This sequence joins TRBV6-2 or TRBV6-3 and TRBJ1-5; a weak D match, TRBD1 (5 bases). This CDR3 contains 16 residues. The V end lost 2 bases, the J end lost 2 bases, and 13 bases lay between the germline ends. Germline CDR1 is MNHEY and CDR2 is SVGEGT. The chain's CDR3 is CASSYGGRAGNQPQHF. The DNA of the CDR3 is TGTGCCAGCAGTTACGGTGGCAGGGCAGGCAATCAGCCCCAGCATTTT.

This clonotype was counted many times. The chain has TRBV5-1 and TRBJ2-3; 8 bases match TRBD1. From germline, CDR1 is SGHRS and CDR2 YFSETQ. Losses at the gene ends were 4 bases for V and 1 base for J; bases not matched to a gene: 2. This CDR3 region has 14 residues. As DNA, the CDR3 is TGCGCCAGCAGCCAGACAGGGGGCACAGATACGCAGTATTTT. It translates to CASSQTGGTDTQYF.

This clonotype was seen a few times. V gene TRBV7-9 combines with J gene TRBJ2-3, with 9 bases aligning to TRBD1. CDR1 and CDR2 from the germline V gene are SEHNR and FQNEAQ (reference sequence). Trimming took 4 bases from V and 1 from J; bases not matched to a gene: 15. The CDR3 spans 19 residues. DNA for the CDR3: TGTGCCAGCAGCTACGCGGGGAAGCAACAGGGGGCCGGCACAGATACGCAGTATTTT. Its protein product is CASSYAGKQQGAGTDTQYF. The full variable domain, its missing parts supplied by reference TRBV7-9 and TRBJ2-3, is DTGVSQNPRHKITKRGQNVTFRCDPISEHNRLYWYRQTLGQGPEFLTYFQNEAQLEKSRLLSDRFSAERPKGSFSTLEIQRTEQGDSAMYLCASSYAGKQQGAGTDTQYFGPGTRLTVL.

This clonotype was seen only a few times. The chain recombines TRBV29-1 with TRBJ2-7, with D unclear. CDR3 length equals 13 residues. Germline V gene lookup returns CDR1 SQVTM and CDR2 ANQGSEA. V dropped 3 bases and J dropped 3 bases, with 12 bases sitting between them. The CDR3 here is CSVDKDGNYEQYF. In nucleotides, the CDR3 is TGCAGCGTTGATAAGGACGGCAACTACGAGCAGTACTTC.

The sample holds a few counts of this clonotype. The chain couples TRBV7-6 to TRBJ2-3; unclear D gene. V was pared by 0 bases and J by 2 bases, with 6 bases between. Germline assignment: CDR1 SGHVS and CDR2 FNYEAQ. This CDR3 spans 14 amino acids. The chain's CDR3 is CASSLATATDTQYF. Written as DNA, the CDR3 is TGTGCCAGCAGCTTAGCGACCGCCACAGATACGCAGTATTTT. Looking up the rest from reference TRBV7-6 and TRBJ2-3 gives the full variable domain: GAGVSQSPRYKVTKRGQDVALRCDPISGHVSLYWYRQALGQGPEFLTYFNYEAQQDKSGLPNDRFSAERPEGSISTLTIQRTEQRDSAMYRCASSLATATDTQYFGPGTRLTVL.

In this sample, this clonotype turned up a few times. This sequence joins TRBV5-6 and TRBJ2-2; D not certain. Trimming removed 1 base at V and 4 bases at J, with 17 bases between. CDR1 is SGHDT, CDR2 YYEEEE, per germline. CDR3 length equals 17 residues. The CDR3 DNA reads TGTGCCAGCAGCTTGCCGCCCCGCCGGCAGTTCACCGGGGAGCTGTTTTTT. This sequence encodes CASSLPPRRQFTGELFF.

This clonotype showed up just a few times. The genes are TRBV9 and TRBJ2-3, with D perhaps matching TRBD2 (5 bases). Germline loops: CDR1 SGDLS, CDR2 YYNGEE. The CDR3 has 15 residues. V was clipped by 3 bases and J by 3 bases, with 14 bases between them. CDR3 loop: CASSEGWGETDTQYF. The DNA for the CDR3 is TGTGCCAGCAGCGAGGGTTGGGGAGAAACAGATACGCAGTATTTT.

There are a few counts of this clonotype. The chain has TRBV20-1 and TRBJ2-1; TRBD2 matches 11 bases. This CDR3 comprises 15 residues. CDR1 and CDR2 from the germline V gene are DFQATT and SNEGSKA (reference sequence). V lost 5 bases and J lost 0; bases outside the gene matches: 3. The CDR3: CSADSGRASYNEQFF. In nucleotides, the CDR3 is TGCAGTGCTGATAGCGGGAGGGCCTCCTACAATGAGCAGTTCTTC.

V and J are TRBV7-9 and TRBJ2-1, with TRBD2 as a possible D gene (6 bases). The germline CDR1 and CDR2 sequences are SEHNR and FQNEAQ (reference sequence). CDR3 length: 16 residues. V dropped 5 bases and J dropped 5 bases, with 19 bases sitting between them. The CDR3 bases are TGTGCCAGCAGCCCCACCGAGGGACTTCTCCACAATGAGCAGTTCTTC. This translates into CASSPTEGLLHNEQFF.

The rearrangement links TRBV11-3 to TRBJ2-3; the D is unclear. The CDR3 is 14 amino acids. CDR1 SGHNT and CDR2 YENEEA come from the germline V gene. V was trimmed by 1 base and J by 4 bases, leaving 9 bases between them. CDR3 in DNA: TGTGCCAGCAGCTTAGGCCGTAGCTCAGATACGCAGTATTTT. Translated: CASSLGRSSDTQYF.

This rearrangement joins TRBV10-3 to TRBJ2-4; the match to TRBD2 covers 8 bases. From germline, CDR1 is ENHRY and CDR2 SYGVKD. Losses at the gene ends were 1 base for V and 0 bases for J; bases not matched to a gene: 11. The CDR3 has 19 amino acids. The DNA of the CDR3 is TGTGCCATCAGTGAGTTGGGAGCGGGAGAAGCTCTAGCCAAAAACATTCAGTACTTC. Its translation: CAISELGAGEALAKNIQYF.

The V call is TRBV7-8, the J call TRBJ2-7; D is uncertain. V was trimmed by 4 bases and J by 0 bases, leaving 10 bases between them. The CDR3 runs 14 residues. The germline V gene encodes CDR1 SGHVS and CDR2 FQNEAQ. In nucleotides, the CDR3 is TGTGCCAGCAGCTCCAGACTGTTCTCCTACGAGCAGTACTTC. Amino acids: CASSSRLFSYEQYF.

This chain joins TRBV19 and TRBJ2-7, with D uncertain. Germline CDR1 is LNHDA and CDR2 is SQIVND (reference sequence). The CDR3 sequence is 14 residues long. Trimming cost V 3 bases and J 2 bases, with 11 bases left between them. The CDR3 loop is CASSIMGSTYEQYF. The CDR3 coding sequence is TGTGCCAGTAGTATCATGGGCAGCACCTACGAGCAGTACTTC.

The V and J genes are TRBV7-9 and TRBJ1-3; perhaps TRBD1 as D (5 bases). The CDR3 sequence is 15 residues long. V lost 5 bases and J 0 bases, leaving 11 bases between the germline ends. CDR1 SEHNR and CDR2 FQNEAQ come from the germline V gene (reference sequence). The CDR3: CASSGGTVSGNTIYF. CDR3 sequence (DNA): TGTGCCAGCAGCGGCGGGACGGTCTCTGGAAACACCATATATTTT.

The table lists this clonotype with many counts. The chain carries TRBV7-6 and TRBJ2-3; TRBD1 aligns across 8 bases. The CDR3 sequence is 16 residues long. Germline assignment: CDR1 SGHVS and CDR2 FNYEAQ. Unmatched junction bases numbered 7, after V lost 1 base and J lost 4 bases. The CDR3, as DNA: TGTGCCAGCAGCTTAGTGTCCAGGGGGCAATCAGATACGCAGTATTTT. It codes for CASSLVSRGQSDTQYF.

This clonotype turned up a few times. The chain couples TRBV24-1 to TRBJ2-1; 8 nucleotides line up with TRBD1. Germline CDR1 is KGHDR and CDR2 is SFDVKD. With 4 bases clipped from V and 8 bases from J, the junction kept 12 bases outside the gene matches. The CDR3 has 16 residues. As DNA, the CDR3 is TGTGCCACCAGTGACCCGAGAGGAGACAGGGGACATGAGCAGTTCTTC. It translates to CATSDPRGDRGHEQFF.

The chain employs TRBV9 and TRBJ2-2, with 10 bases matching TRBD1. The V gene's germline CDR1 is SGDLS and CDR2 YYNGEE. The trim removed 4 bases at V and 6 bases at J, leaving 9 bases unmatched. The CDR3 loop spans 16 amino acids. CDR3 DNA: TGTGCCAGCAGCACCCGACAGGGGGCGAGGGCCGGGGAGCTGTTTTTT. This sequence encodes CASSTRQGARAGELFF. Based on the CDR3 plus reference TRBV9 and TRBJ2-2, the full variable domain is DSGVTQTPKHLITATGQRVTLRCSPRSGDLSVYWYQQSLDQGLQFLIQYYNGEERAKGNILERFSAQQFPDLHSELNLSSLELGDSALYFCASSTRQGARAGELFFGEGSRLTVL.